A single sample is the source of the 24 T cell receptor beta chains below, sequenced in a study of CD8+ T cells in alopecia areata listed by TCRdb under 2018. Libraries were constructed by the immunoSEQ multiplex PCR assay. For TCR sequencing, RNA was extracted from every sample and reverse transcribed into cDNA to serve as template. TCRdb took over this immuneACCESS table, retaining in-frame rearrangements with V and J assigned. Such tables are incomplete; in checked studies, under half of the missing clones stem from an unresolved V gene, and the remainder is unexplained. This sample is represented by about 12,000 clones; around 50% of them were singletons. The ten largest clones take up over 10% of the sample. Lesional scalp punch biopsies and peripheral blood were collected from alopecia areata patients. The sequenced sample was skin. These receptors all stem from a human donor with alopecia areata.

The gene calls are TRBV4-3 and TRBJ2-6; TRBD2 is a possible D gene (5 bases). The length of the CDR3 is 16 residues. Germline CDR1 LGHNA, CDR2 YSLEER. Trimming left V 4 bases short and J 1 base short, with 11 bases between. Here the CDR3 reads CASSRSLGSGANVLTF. The DNA of the CDR3 is TGCGCCAGCAGCCGATCACTAGGGTCTGGGGCCAACGTCCTGACTTTC.

This clone was seen more than once but under ten times. V and J are TRBV18 and TRBJ2-1; no reliable D call. The CDR3 totals 14 residues. Deletions cut 2 bases from V and 1 base from J, with 6 bases between. CDR1 and CDR2 (germline): KGHSH, LQKENI. The CDR3 is CASSPDTSYNEQFF. As DNA, the CDR3 is TGTGCCAGCTCACCAGACACGTCCTACAATGAGCAGTTCTTC. Full variable domain (outside the CDR3, taken from reference TRBV18 and TRBJ2-1): NAGVMQNPRHLVRRRGQEARLRCSPMKGHSHVYWYRQLPEEGLKFMVYLQKENIIDESGMPKERFSAEFPKEGPSILRIQQVVRGDSAAYFCASSPDTSYNEQFFGPGTRLTVL.

The chain joins TRBV7-2 to TRBJ1-1; D is undetermined. Per the germline V gene, CDR1 is SGHTA and CDR2 is FQGNSA. The V gene lost 5 bases and the J gene lost 1 base, with 11 bases spanning the gap. The CDR3 totals 14 residues. CDR3 nucleotide sequence: TGTGCCAGCAGCCCTAGGTGGGGGAACACTGAAGCTTTCTTT. It specifies CASSPRWGNTEAFF.

The chain links TRBV28 to TRBJ1-6, with 7 bases aligning to TRBD1. V dropped 3 bases and J dropped 11; count of bases not matched to a gene: 16. Per germline, CDR1 MDHEN and CDR2 SYDVKM. The CDR3 contains 17 residues. In nucleotides, the CDR3 is TGTGCCAGCAGTTTTTCCAGACAGGGACCTCGGGGAGCACCCCTCCACTTT. Encoded protein: CASSFSRQGPRGAPLHF.

The V and J genes are TRBV7-8 and TRBJ2-2; the D is unclear. Germline V lookup: CDR1 SGHVS, CDR2 FQNEAQ. Trimming shortened V by 5 bases and J by 7 bases, and 11 bases separated the two germline ends. The CDR3 has 13 amino acids. Written as DNA, the CDR3 is TGTGCCAGCAGCCCAATCGAAGGCGGGGAGCTGTTTTTT. Its protein product is CASSPIEGGELFF.

The chain employs TRBV5-4 and TRBJ1-4, with D possibly TRBD1 on 5 matching bases. V lost 4 bases to trimming and J lost 3 bases, with 10 bases between them. Germline V gene lookup returns CDR1 SGHNT and CDR2 YYREEE (reference sequence). This CDR3 has 14 residues. The CDR3 DNA reads TGTGCCAGCAGCAAGCCGGGACCTAATGAAAAACTGTTTTTT. Protein product: CASSKPGPNEKLFF.

The chain joins TRBV4-3 to TRBJ2-7; 8 nucleotides match TRBD1. CDR3 length: 14 residues. Germline V lookup: CDR1 LGHNA, CDR2 YSLEER. The V and J ends lost 6 bases and 2 bases, in that order; junction bases with no gene match: 6. DNA of the CDR3: TGCGCCAGCAGTCCCGGGACAGGAGCCTACGAGCAGTACTTC. The encoded protein is CASSPGTGAYEQYF.

This clone was observed a handful of times. The chain combines TRBV5-5 with TRBJ2-3, with TRBD2 identical over 14 bases. The CDR3 is 17 amino acids. V was clipped by 0 bases and J by 7 bases; unmatched bases: 7. Germline CDR1 is SGHKS and CDR2 is YYEKEE (reference sequence). The CDR3: CASSLAGTSGSFHTQYF. The DNA of the CDR3 is TGTGCCAGCAGCTTGGCCGGGACTAGCGGGAGTTTCCATACGCAGTATTTT.

This rearrangement joins TRBV6-5 to TRBJ2-3; either TRBD1 or TRBD2 may fit D (6 bases each). This CDR3 has 11 amino acids. The ends were cut back, 11 bases at V and 6 bases at J, with 12 bases in the middle. Per germline, CDR1 MNHEY and CDR2 SVGAGI. The CDR3 DNA is TGTGCCGCCTCGGGGGCGGATACGCAGTATTTT. Amino acid sequence: CAASGADTQYF.

In its sample, this clone was seen a few times. The CDR3 loop is CATISSSGGNQPQHF. CDR3 DNA: TGTGCCACGATCTCCTCCTCCGGGGGCAATCAGCCCCAGCATTTT. The chain is built from TRBV19 and TRBJ1-5; no clear D. The germline V gene has CDR1 LNHDA and CDR2 SQIVND (reference sequence). The CDR3 totals 15 residues. V dropped 10 bases and J dropped 2 bases, with 18 bases sitting between them.

J is TRBJ2-4 and V is TRBV2; D is unclear. CDR1 SNHLY and CDR2 FYNNEI come from the germline V gene. The CDR3 length is 11 residues. V shed 8 bases and J shed 1 base, with 3 bases lying between them. The CDR3 is CASQAKNIQYF. CDR3 DNA sequence: TGTGCCAGCCAGGCCAAAAACATTCAGTACTTC. Full variable domain (outside the CDR3, taken from reference TRBV2 and TRBJ2-4): EPEVTQTPSHQVTQMGQEVILRCVPISNHLYFYWYRQILGQKVEFLVSFYNNEISEKSEIFDDQFSVERPDGSNFTLKIRSTKLEDSAMYFCASQAKNIQYFGAGTRLSVL.

The rearrangement joins TRBV28 to TRBJ2-6, with 9 bases that match TRBD1. The CDR3 covers 19 residues. Germline lookup yields CDR1 MDHEN and CDR2 SYDVKM. Germline trimming cut 6 bases from V and 3 bases from J; bases unmatched to any gene: 15. This chain's CDR3 is CASSEPRDRVSYGANVLTF. CDR3 in DNA: TGTGCCAGCAGCGAGCCCCGGGACAGGGTATCCTATGGGGCCAACGTCCTGACTTTC.

This sequence joins TRBV7-2 and TRBJ2-6; D is unresolved. Germline V gives CDR1 SGHTA, CDR2 FQGNSA. Trimming shortened V by 6 bases and J by 0 bases, and 15 bases separated the two germline ends. CDR3 size: 17 residues. CDR3 sequence (DNA): TGTGCCAGCAGGATGGCAGGTTTGCTCTCTGGGGCCAACGTCCTGACTTTC. Its protein product is CASRMAGLLSGANVLTF. The full variable domain, its missing parts supplied by reference TRBV7-2 and TRBJ2-6, is GAGVSQSPSNKVTEKGKDVELRCDPISGHTALYWYRQSLGQGLEFLIYFQGNSAPDKSGLPSDRFSAERTGGSVSTLTIQRTQQEDSAVYLCASRMAGLLSGANVLTFGAGSRLTVL.

The chain couples TRBV28 to TRBJ1-5, with D maybe TRBD1 (5 bases). There are 13 residues in the CDR3. Between the trimmed V and J ends, which lost 3 bases and 6 bases, there was a span of 9 bases. The germline gives CDR1 MDHEN, CDR2 SYDVKM. CDR3 sequence reads: CASSFTGGQPQHF. As DNA, the CDR3 is TGTGCCAGCAGTTTCACGGGGGGTCAGCCCCAGCATTTT.

This clone was observed a handful of times. This chain uses TRBV29-1 with TRBJ2-5; D tentatively fits TRBD1 or TRBD2 (5 bases each). Trimming took off 6 bases at V and 2 bases at J, with 19 bases between the two ends. Germline assignment: CDR1 SQVTM and CDR2 ANQGSEA. This CDR3 has 15 amino acids. CDR3 in DNA: TGCAGCGTAGCCGAGGGGTCGCAGATTCAAGAGACCCAGTACTTC. This encodes CSVAEGSQIQETQYF.

The rearrangement joins TRBV14 to TRBJ2-7; D perhaps matches TRBD1 (6 bases). The germline CDR1 and CDR2 sequences are SGHDN and FVKESK. V was trimmed by 6 bases and J by 1 base, leaving 10 bases between them. The length of the CDR3 is 13 residues. In nucleotides, the CDR3 is TGTGCCAGCAGTCGGACAGATTCCTACGAGCAGTACTTC. It specifies CASSRTDSYEQYF.

The chain links TRBV27 to TRBJ2-3; 14 nucleotides line up with TRBD2. The CDR3 length is 20 residues. With 5 bases clipped from V and 1 base from J, the junction kept 14 bases outside the gene matches. Germline V gene lookup returns CDR1 MNHEY and CDR2 SMNVEV (reference sequence). The CDR3 here is CASSGGTSGRNQLGTDTQYF. In DNA, the CDR3 is TGTGCCAGCAGTGGGGGGACTAGCGGGAGAAATCAATTGGGCACAGATACGCAGTATTTT.

V usage is TRBV7-2 and J usage is TRBJ1-5; no clear D gene. Germline CDR1 is SGHTA and CDR2 is FQGNSA. CDR3 size: 12 residues. V was clipped by 1 base and J by 7 bases, with 5 bases between them. CDR3 amino acids: CASSLERQPQHF. For the CDR3, the DNA is TGTGCCAGCAGCTTAGAGCGGCAGCCCCAGCATTTT.

In this sample, this clone turned up a few times. The V call is TRBV18, the J call TRBJ2-2, with unresolved D. The germline V gene encodes CDR1 KGHSH and CDR2 LQKENI. V dropped 3 bases and J dropped 5 bases, with 13 bases sitting between them. CDR3 length: 15 amino acids. In DNA form, the CDR3 reads TGTGCCAGCTCACCGAATATCGAAGAAACCGGGGAGCTGTTTTTT. It encodes CASSPNIEETGELFF.

CDR3 bases: TGTGCCAGCAGTTACGGTTTAGCGGGAGAGGTGGGTGAGCAGTTCTTC. Amino acid sequence: CASSYGLAGEVGEQFF. The V gene is TRBV6-5, the J gene TRBJ2-1; TRBD2 matches at 9 bases. CDR1 is MNHEY, CDR2 SVGAGI, per germline. This CDR3 has 16 residues. With V trimmed by 2 bases and J by 9 bases, 11 bases remained unmatched.

This clone was detected a few times. The chain combines TRBV4-2 with TRBJ1-2; D remains unclear. CDR1 is LGHNA and CDR2 is YNFKEQ in the germline V gene. Trimming took off 2 bases at V and 4 bases at J, with 17 bases between the two ends. The CDR3 has 16 amino acids. CDR3 loop: CASSQSKLGLGYGYTF. The CDR3 DNA follows: TGTGCCAGCAGCCAATCCAAACTAGGGCTCGGCTATGGCTACACCTTC.

The CDR3 bases are TGCAGCGTTGTTACCCCGGAGGGAAACATTCAGTACTTC. This translates into CSVVTPEGNIQYF. The rearrangement uses TRBV29-1 and TRBJ2-4, with a weak D call TRBD2 (6 bases). The CDR3 runs to 13 residues. CDR1 SQVTM and CDR2 ANQGSEA come from the germline V gene. Trimming removed 4 bases from V and 6 bases from J, with 13 bases in between.

A single count supports this clone. The V gene is TRBV7-8, the J gene TRBJ1-4; D uncertain. V shed 5 bases and J shed 8 bases, with 18 bases lying between them. This CDR3 comprises 15 residues. Germline V gene sequence: CDR1 SGHVS, CDR2 FQNEAQ. The CDR3 DNA sequence: TGTGCCAGCAGCACGCTCGGAGGGTTTGGCGAAAAACTGTTTTTT. Translating it yields CASSTLGGFGEKLFF.

This clone was counted between two and nine times. This chain connects TRBV6-5 to TRBJ1-4, with 8 bases fitting TRBD1. J was trimmed by 4 bases and V by 4 bases; bases with no gene match: 5. This CDR3 has 15 residues. Germline V gene sequence: CDR1 MNHEY, CDR2 SVGAGI. The CDR3 nucleotides are TGTGCCAGCAGTTCCCTGGGACAGGATAATGAAAAACTGTTTTTT. Translation gives CASSSLGQDNEKLFF.